This T cell receptor beta chain was captured by sequencing in a study of cytomegalovirus exposure and HLA in healthy donors (dated by TCRdb to 2016 to 2017). With respect to the entire study: An earlier analysis of 587 of the donors reported about 250 Gb of sequence data and around 120 million unique TCR beta sequences from approximately 180 million T cells. To predict cytomegalovirus infection status, the study brought together high-throughput TCR immunosequencing, statistical association of individual TCRs with disease status, and machine learning. Alongside the repertoire data, information on donor age, sex, ethnicity and CMV serostatus was compiled. Across 398 genotyped donors of the cohort, an average of roughly 200,000 unique TCR beta nucleotide sequences per donor were sequenced, and around 20% of those sequences were non-productive. Because of strong linkage in the cohort, roughly five DR-DQ haplotypes were treated as single units for association and clustering. A later analysis re-analyzed previously published TCR beta repertoires from about 600 donors and added high-resolution HLA genotyping to study TCR occurrence patterns. In an earlier analysis of more than 550 of the donors, high-throughput TCR beta sequencing was used to judge whether each TCR beta V gene segment behaved as functional or pseudogenic. Typing coverage varied by locus: about 620-630 donors for A, B, C, DRB1 and DQB1; roughly 520 for DQA1; nearly 610 for DPA1; some 470 for DPB1. HLA typing included class I and class II loci at four-digit resolution. Rather than using new phenotypic data, the later analysis identified candidate immune exposures from TCR beta sequences and from how often those sequences occurred across donors. Among the roughly 380 genotyped donors, 75% to 90% belonged to the genetic ancestry cluster associated with self-reported Caucasian donors. The study used immunosequencing to profile the T cell repertoires of approximately 640 subjects and linked those repertoires to cytomegalovirus serostatus. In addition to the first cohort of 666 subjects, a separate validation cohort of around 110 different subjects was used. An early release covering around 630 HLA-typed donors comprised about 310 gigabases of sequencing data and 85 million to 100 million unique TCR sequences. In a later genetic analysis, genome-wide SNP genotypes for about 65% of the roughly 670 donors were used, and that subset was treated as a discovery cohort. The study aimed to test whether cataloging public T cell receptors could reveal signatures of past pathogen exposure. All discovery cohort repertoires had been generated on a single sequencing platform. Results the study describes overall, beyond this receptor: A cluster of highly shared sequence variants was judged likely to represent a technical artifact of the sequencing pipeline. The study gave a list of 150 to 200 TCR beta chains associated with cytomegalovirus. Because HLA typing was missing for some donors at each locus, association tests included only the typed subset. Several of the top co-occurrence clusters appeared to be linked to parvovirus B19, influenza, CMV and Epstein-Barr virus, according to a later analysis. Because counts were too low, about 18 rarely observed V segments, including chromosome 9 orphons, were excluded from the earlier analysis of several hundred of the donors. The 87-base-pair reads could not distinguish some IMGT-functional V segments, including TRBV6-2 and TRBV6-3, so those segments were excluded. Across donors, most TCR sequences were observed very rarely, whereas some public TCRs were present in many individuals. A further reported finding was that TCR beta sequences accurately predicted the HLA-A and HLA-B alleles for most subjects in the first cohort. Assigning TCR associations to individual alleles was difficult when HLA alleles, especially DR and DQ, strongly co-occurred. In a later analysis, HLA-associated TCR beta chains showed more clonal expansion and lower generation probabilities than non-associated chains that were equally common. In an earlier analysis of fewer than 750 of the donors, most TCR beta V segments were observed in productive rearrangements about 87% or about 30% of the time, broadly matching IMGT annotations. At a false discovery rate of 0.05, a later analysis linked about 17,000 TCR beta sequences to specific HLA alleles. According to a later analysis, most CMV-associated TCR beta chains appeared to be HLA-restricted, and the HLA associations seemed to be driven largely by CMV exposure. Roughly uniform sequencing depth across donors was assumed in presence/absence analyses, although this assumption may not hold. V-gene and J-gene trimming of TCR beta chains was associated with a missense DCLRE1C variant in a later genetic analysis, and the association was replicated in an independent cohort. In a later genetic analysis, fewer N-insertions in productive TCRs were reported among donors in an Asian-associated ancestry cluster than the approximately 710-donor mean. In both the original and validation cohorts, the classifier was reported to diagnose cytomegalovirus status with high specificity and sensitivity. A later analysis found that TCR association rates varied across HLA loci, with DRB1 alleles showing the most associated TCRs and HLA-C alleles the fewest. In this cohort, only TCR beta chains were sequenced, and detectable features were limited by the absence of alpha or paired-chain data. In vitro tests confirmed that a few of the cytomegalovirus-associated TCR beta chains recognize cytomegalovirus antigens. The only immune exposure information available for the cohort was CMV serostatus. According to the authors, the approach could potentially be generalized to other disease states and immunological phenotypes. Linkage disequilibrium might explain the correlated functional status among segregating V segments, but an unknown experimental factor could not be ruled out.

V is pared back by 6 bases and J by 2 bases, with 15 bases lying between the germline termini. Including the terminal cysteine and phenylalanine, the CDR3 comprises 15 residues. Here the CDR3 DNA is all that survives: 45 bases in frame from base 1. The germline V gene encodes CDR1 MDHEN and CDR2 SYDVKM. Preparation of the library involved the immunoSEQ multiplex PCR assay. For the multiplex PCR, a mixture combining 60 forward primers for TCR Vbeta segments and 13 reverse primers for TCR Jbeta segments was used. A multiplex PCR assay on genomic DNA amplified the CDR3 region of rearranged TCR beta genes. The Illumina HiSeq System was used to sequence the amplified TCR beta libraries as 87-base-pair reads. Processing in the source paper ran as follows. A later analysis counted approximately 76 million unique TCR beta chains across the 550 to 800 repertoires, and around 9.9 million of these chains were shared by at least two donors. To remove PCR and sequencing errors, raw reads were error-corrected and collapsed into unique sequences using a nearest-neighbor algorithm that merged closely related sequences. CDR3 sequences were aligned to IMGT reference sequences to assign V, D and J gene segments. For a sequence to be retained, a match of at least six nucleotides to both a V gene segment and a J gene segment was required. A rearrangement counted as productive if the CDR3 had no stop codons and remained in frame with V and J, and every other rearrangement counted as non-productive. Following IMGT convention, CDR3 was defined as the stretch from the second conserved V-encoded cysteine to the conserved J-encoded phenylalanine. Sequences without an unambiguous match to a single V gene segment were excluded from the earlier analysis of about 640 of the donors. An earlier analysis of several hundred of the donors called V segments functional above 56.7% productive rearrangements and segregating when the between-donor standard deviation exceeded 5%. A statistical classification framework was built for diagnosing cytomegalovirus status from the catalog of TCR beta chain sequences. In a later analysis, TCR nucleotide sequences were compared against IMGT/GENE-DB human TR gene sequences so that V and J genes could be assigned. In a later analysis, CDR3 sequences and most-parsimonious VDJ recombination scenarios were assigned using the TCRdist pipeline. In a later analysis, each TCR beta chain was defined by its CDR3 amino acid sequence together with its V-gene family, and reads lacking a unique V-gene family were excluded. To address suspected cross-contamination and a sequencing artifact, a later analysis removed roughly 580 highly shared, low-generation-probability nucleotide sequences. In a later analysis, a clonal expansion index for each public chain was calculated from normalized within-repertoire ranks of inferred template counts. In a later analysis, generation probabilities were computed using a VDJ recombination model fitted to out-of-frame rearrangements, and the results were checked against IGoR. Hypergeometric tests were used in a later analysis to score TCR-TCR, TCR-HLA and TCR-CMV co-occurrence, with a repertoire-size bias correction applied to the TCR pairs. In a later analysis, false discovery rates were estimated by permuting HLA or CMV assignments 20 times. In a later analysis, co-occurring TCRs were grouped using DBSCAN, with TCRdist sequence similarity added in when clustering inside HLA-allele-positive subsets. Repertoires with fewer than 30,000 or more than 120,000 public chains, plus five repertoires with anomalous nucleotide sharing, were excluded from co-occurrence clustering. Held by TCRdb, this immuneACCESS table contains in-frame sequences only and omits some clones. Under half of the omission traces to an unresolved V gene where checked; the cause of the rest is unknown. V and J calls plus clone size are reproduced from that table; the DNA served to infer D and trimming. The sample table records about 110,000 clones; approximately 82% of these occur just once. The ten largest clones capture roughly 20% of the sample.

As to this clone: Its specific antigen is unknown. Per-base quality was not reported, and no clone a single base away is much larger than it.

In total, roughly 710 healthy bone marrow donors made up the cohort. All cohort members were sampled while nominally healthy, although unrecorded immune exposures were likely present. The donor was CMV seropositive and was included in the group of 300 or so seropositive cohort members. Every donor gave a peripheral blood sample, and the peripheral blood mononuclear cells from that sample were used for TCR beta sequencing. Genomic DNA was extracted from the blood cell samples with the Qiagen DNeasy Blood Extraction Kit. The receptor's source is a man under 40 in good health and CMV-seropositive. The chain couples TRBV28 to TRBJ2-3, and the D gene may be TRBD2, 6 bases matching. The material sequenced was PBMCs. The sequenced DNA is TGTGCCAGCAGGTACGCGGGATTTTCCACAGATACGCAGTATTTT. Its coded protein is CASRYAGFSTDTQYF. Beyond the CDR3, the reference TRBV28 and TRBJ2-3 genes provide the residues; the full variable domain reads: DVKVTQSSRYLVKRTGEKVFLECVQDMDHENMFWYRQDPGLGLRLIYFSYDVKMKEKGDIPEGYSVSREKKERFSLILESASTNQTSMYLCASRYAGFSTDTQYFGPGTRLTVL.